This TCR beta chain was retrieved from a study of response to subunit inactivated influenza vaccine. As to this clonotype: The antigen is undetermined.

Study-wide results and caveats: Authors suggested seasonal influenza vaccinations each recruit few new T cells.

A single record per CDR3 protein comes from TCRdb applying MiXCR to the RT-PCR reads. The sample has around 470,000 distinct CDR3 sequences, around 7.9% seen once; the top ten hold approximately 14%. Trimming shortened V by 5 bases and J by 6 bases, and 7 bases separated the two germline ends. CDR1 SGHTA and CDR2 FQGNSA come from the germline V gene. The CDR3 is 11 residues long. Material: PBMCs from blood, obtained around 25 months after vaccination. This sequence originates from a man aged 50 to 69 who received an inactivated influenza vaccine. J is TRBJ2-5 and V is TRBV7-2; weak D call: TRBD1 (5 bases). The CDR3, as DNA: TGTGCCAGCAGCAAGGGGAAGACCCAGTACTTC. It yields the protein CASSKGKTQYF.